Following are 7 T cell receptor beta chains from one sample sequenced in a study of human T cells and chemical hapten exposure. The time point here: patch test 2, 6 weeks after DPC sensitization. Treatment defined: therapeutic diphenylcyclopropenone sensitization with weekly scalp DPC. MiXCR, applied by TCRdb to the RACE reads, yields one record per CDR3 protein. The data show about 350,000 distinct CDR3 sequences, roughly 6.3% seen once. Sequenced material: whole blood, taken in connection with sensitization to the hapten diphenylcyclopropenone (DPC). The receptors originated from a woman between 18 and 29 years old with alopecia areata. Some clones in this sample may be carry-over from other donors' samples.

Only a few counts were recorded for this clonotype. The rearrangement uses TRBV4-2 and TRBJ1-2; 9 nucleotides match TRBD1. V dropped 2 bases and J dropped 1; count of bases not matched to a gene: 5. This CDR3 is built from 16 residues. Germline values: CDR1 LGHNA, CDR2 YNFKEQ. CDR3 amino acids: CASSQPGQGLNYGYTF. In DNA, the CDR3 is TGTGCCAGCAGCCAACCCGGACAGGGGCTTAACTATGGCTACACCTTC.

The chain employs TRBV25-1 and TRBJ1-2, with D unresolved. The V and J ends lost 5 bases and 5 bases respectively, with 12 bases between them. There are 13 residues in the CDR3. Germline lookup yields CDR1 MGHDK and CDR2 SYGVNS. CDR3 nucleotides: TGTGCCAGCAGTAATGAGATGAGGTATGGCTACACCTTC. Encoded protein: CASSNEMRYGYTF.

This clonotype was seen repeatedly, ten times or more. This chain uses TRBV7-2 with TRBJ2-1; 10 bases map to TRBD2. Trimming at V came to 8 bases and at J to 3 bases, leaving 1 base not matched to a gene. From germline, CDR1 is SGHTA and CDR2 FQGNSA. The CDR3 loop spans 13 amino acids. CDR3 nucleotides: TGTGCCAGCGGACTAGCGGTCTACAATGAGCAGTTCTTC. Translated, it gives CASGLAVYNEQFF.

This clonotype showed up just a few times. This chain links TRBV9 with TRBJ1-1; no clear D. V was pared by 4 bases and J by 7 bases, with 14 bases between. Looked up from germline, CDR1 is SGDLS and CDR2 is YYNGEE. CDR3 length: 13 amino acids. The CDR3, as DNA: TGTGCCAGCAGCTTCGGGCCTGGCGATGAAGCTTTCTTT. It yields the protein CASSFGPGDEAFF.

This clonotype was seen repeatedly, ten times or more. The chain couples TRBV3-1 to TRBJ2-3, with D perhaps matching TRBD1 or TRBD2 (5 bases each). This CDR3 region has 14 residues. V lost 0 bases and J lost 1, with 5 bases in between. From germline, CDR1 is LGHDT and CDR2 YNNKEL (reference sequence). The CDR3: CASSQEGGTDTQYF. In nucleotides, the CDR3 is TGTGCCAGCAGCCAAGAGGGGGGCACAGATACGCAGTATTTT.

This clonotype has at least ten counts. This rearrangement joins TRBV29-1 to TRBJ2-7; 9 bases agree with TRBD1. CDR3 length: 15 amino acids. V lost 6 bases, J lost 3 bases, and 12 bases stayed unmatched. Looked up from germline, CDR1 is SQVTM and CDR2 is ANQGSEA. As DNA, the CDR3 is TGCAGCGTAGAAAAATGGGACAGGGCCCACTACGAGCAGTACTTC. Protein product: CSVEKWDRAHYEQYF.

This clonotype was picked up a small number of times. The chain carries TRBV6-2 or TRBV6-3 and TRBJ2-4; D gene unclear. Germline V gene data show CDR1 as MNHEY and CDR2 as SVGEGT. This CDR3 contains 12 residues. Trimming shortened V by 6 bases and J by 5 bases, and 8 bases separated the two germline ends. Written as DNA, the CDR3 is TGTGCCAGCAGCCCCGACCAAAACATTCAGTACTTC. Translated, it gives CASSPDQNIQYF.